Below are 26 T cell receptor beta chains sequenced from a single sample in a study of response to subunit inactivated influenza vaccine. TCRdb re-called the RT-PCR reads with MiXCR, one entry per CDR3 protein. The repertoire holds 600,000 to 850,000 distinct CDR3 sequences, approximately 14% seen once, with about 7.6% in the top ten. The sample consisted of PBMCs from blood, taken around 14 days before vaccination. Receptors originate from a man aged 50-59 years who received an inactivated influenza vaccine.

J is TRBJ2-7 and V is TRBV5-1; D gene ambiguous. V was trimmed by 5 bases and J by 6 bases, leaving 12 bases between them. The germline gives CDR1 SGHRS, CDR2 YFSETQ. This CDR3 has 12 residues. CDR3 sequence: CASSEPTGEQYF. In DNA form, the CDR3 reads TGCGCCAGCAGTGAGCCGACTGGCGAGCAGTACTTC.

The CDR3 reads CASRASGGTEAFF. CDR3 sequence (DNA): TGTGCCAGCAGAGCGTCAGGGGGCACTGAAGCTTTCTTT. The V call is TRBV25-1, the J call TRBJ1-1, with 7 bases identical to TRBD1. CDR3 length: 13 residues. V gave up 6 bases and J gave up 4 bases; unmatched junction bases: 5. In germline, CDR1 is MGHDK, CDR2 SYGVNS.

This clonotype was counted only a few times. DNA of the CDR3: TGCAGTGCTAGAGATCGCAAGAAAAGCTCCTACAATGAGCAGTTCTTC. Residues: CSARDRKKSSYNEQFF. The genes are TRBV20-1 and TRBJ2-1; no clear D. V shed 0 bases and J shed 0 bases, with 12 bases lying between them. Looked up from germline, CDR1 is DFQATT and CDR2 is SNEGSKA (reference sequence). The CDR3 is 16 residues long.

J is TRBJ2-3 and V is TRBV4-3, with D perhaps matching TRBD1 or TRBD2 (5 bases each). The V gene lost 0 bases and the J gene lost 4 bases, with 11 bases spanning the gap. From germline, CDR1 is LGHNA and CDR2 YSLEER. The CDR3 length is 15 residues. This CDR3 reads CASSQDQGRADTQYF. The CDR3, as DNA: TGCGCCAGCAGCCAAGATCAGGGACGCGCAGATACGCAGTATTTT.

The CDR3 nucleotides are TGTGCCAGCAGCCAAGTGGACAGGGGACATGGCTACACCTTC. It codes for CASSQVDRGHGYTF. This rearrangement joins TRBV4-2 to TRBJ1-2; TRBD1 aligns across 9 bases. CDR1 is LGHNA and CDR2 is YNFKEQ in the germline V gene. V dropped 1 base and J dropped 6; count of bases not matched to a gene: 3. This CDR3 is 14 amino acids long.

This clonotype was seen a handful of times. This chain connects TRBV7-8 to TRBJ2-2; 10 bases are a match to TRBD2. The CDR3 contains 16 residues. J lost 6 bases, V lost 3 bases, and 7 bases had no gene match. The germline V gene has CDR1 SGHVS and CDR2 FQNEAQ. The chain's CDR3 is CASSFGLAEGSGELFF. For the CDR3, the DNA is TGTGCCAGCAGCTTTGGACTAGCGGAGGGGTCCGGGGAGCTGTTTTTT.

This clonotype was recorded a few times. The chain links TRBV5-1 to TRBJ2-1; 9 bases match TRBD2. This CDR3 is 14 amino acids long. Germline CDR1 is SGHRS and CDR2 is YFSETQ. After removal of 4 bases from V and 9 bases from J, the junction contained 8 bases not matched to a gene. Written as DNA, the CDR3 is TGCGCCAGCAGCCAGCCGGGACTAGCTACTGAGCAGTTCTTC. Translated: CASSQPGLATEQFF.

The chain combines TRBV3-1 with TRBJ1-1; no clear D. The V gene lost 0 bases and the J gene lost 9 bases, with 17 bases spanning the gap. The germline CDR1 and CDR2 sequences are LGHDT and YNNKEL (reference sequence). This CDR3 comprises 15 residues. The CDR3 loop is CASSQEIGSGAKAFF. The DNA of the CDR3 is TGTGCCAGCAGCCAAGAGATCGGATCCGGCGCCAAAGCTTTCTTT. The full variable domain, in which reference TRBV3-1 and TRBJ1-1 provide the parts outside the CDR3, is DTAVSQTPKYLVTQMGNDKSIKCEQNLGHDTMYWYKQDSKKFLKIMFSYNNKELIINETVPNRFSPKSPDKAHLNLHINSLELGDSAVYFCASSQEIGSGAKAFFGQGTRLTVV.

In its sample, this clonotype was seen many times. This CDR3 is CASSLVGENTGELFF. The DNA for the CDR3 is TGTGCCAGCAGCTTGGTTGGGGAGAACACCGGGGAGCTGTTTTTT. The V gene is TRBV5-5, the J gene TRBJ2-2, with D unclear. The CDR3 is made up of 15 amino acids. Trimming stripped 0 bases from V and 1 base from J, with 7 bases between. Germline values: CDR1 SGHKS, CDR2 YYEKEE (reference sequence).

The chain uses TRBV5-5 and TRBJ2-7, with TRBD2 identical over 13 bases. V lost 3 bases and J lost 5; bases outside the gene matches: 5. Looked up from germline, CDR1 is SGHKS and CDR2 is YYEKEE (reference sequence). The CDR3 spans 15 residues. CDR3 bases: TGTGCCAGCAGCTGGCGGACTAGCGGGAGCCACGAGCAGTACTTC. This encodes CASSWRTSGSHEQYF.

This clonotype has a handful of counts. V gene TRBV5-5 combines with J gene TRBJ2-1; 7 positions agree with TRBD1. Germline V CDR1 and CDR2: SGHKS, YYEKEE (reference sequence). The junction had 5 bases not matched to a gene; V was cut back by 3 bases and J by 5 bases. The CDR3 is 14 amino acids. The DNA of the CDR3 is TGTGCCAGCAGCTGGCCGGGACAGAACAATGAGCAGTTCTTC. It specifies CASSWPGQNNEQFF.

V gene TRBV2 combines with J gene TRBJ2-7, with D possibly matching TRBD2 (5 bases). CDR1 and CDR2 from the germline V gene are SNHLY and FYNNEI. CDR3 length: 15 residues. V lost 5 bases and J 0 bases, leaving 14 bases between the germline ends. CDR3 protein: CASSLEIGSSYEQYF. The CDR3 DNA sequence: TGTGCCAGCAGTCTCGAAATAGGGAGCTCCTACGAGCAGTACTTC.

CDR3: CSAREDGQGYYGYTF. The CDR3 DNA is TGCAGTGCTAGAGAGGACGGACAGGGTTACTATGGCTACACCTTC. The chain recombines TRBV20-1 with TRBJ1-2, with 8 bases identical to TRBD1. CDR1 is DFQATT and CDR2 is SNEGSKA in the germline V gene (reference sequence). After removal of 0 bases from V and 3 bases from J, the junction contained 6 bases not matched to a gene. CDR3 size: 15 residues.

J is TRBJ2-3 and V is TRBV5-1, with 8 bases that match TRBD1. The V gene's germline CDR1 is SGHRS and CDR2 YFSETQ. Trimming cost V 4 bases and J 3 bases; bases outside gene matches: 7. The CDR3 spans 15 residues. The CDR3 DNA follows: TGCGCCAGCAGCGCGGGACAGGTGAAGACAGATACGCAGTATTTT. It codes for CASSAGQVKTDTQYF.

This sequence joins TRBV6-5 and TRBJ2-2; 11 bases match TRBD2. V lost 0 bases and J lost 6; bases outside the gene matches: 6. Germline V gene lookup returns CDR1 MNHEY and CDR2 SVGAGI. The length of the CDR3 is 17 residues. The CDR3 coding sequence is TGTGCCAGCAGTTACTCGGGCCTAGCGGGAGGATCCGGGGAGCTGTTTTTT. This codes for CASSYSGLAGGSGELFF.

This clonotype has more than one count but fewer than ten. The V and J genes are TRBV20-1 and TRBJ2-7; 10 bases are a match to TRBD2. The germline gives CDR1 DFQATT, CDR2 SNEGSKA (reference sequence). Trimming cost V 0 bases and J 1 base; bases outside gene matches: 9. The CDR3 covers 17 residues. CDR3 DNA sequence: TGCAGTGCTAGAGATCAACACAAGCGGGGGGGATCCTACGAGCAGTACTTC. It yields the protein CSARDQHKRGGSYEQYF.

J is TRBJ2-1 and V is TRBV24-1; D uncertain. CDR3 length: 13 amino acids. V was shortened by 4 bases and J by 2 bases, with 5 bases between the two germline ends. The germline gives CDR1 KGHDR, CDR2 SFDVKD. This CDR3 is CATSDLTYNEQFF. CDR3 DNA sequence: TGTGCCACCAGTGACCTGACCTACAATGAGCAGTTCTTC.

J is TRBJ2-7 and V is TRBV10-3; D is unresolved. Germline CDR1 is ENHRY and CDR2 is SYGVKD. Trimming removed 0 bases at V and 0 bases at J, with 12 bases between. This CDR3 is 16 amino acids long. As DNA, the CDR3 is TGTGCCATCAGTGAGTCTTTGGCAGCCCCCTCCTACGAGCAGTACTTC. This encodes CAISESLAAPSYEQYF.

The chain is built from TRBV12-3 or TRBV12-4 and TRBJ2-5; TRBD2 matches 14 bases. V lost 6 bases and J lost 5; bases outside the gene matches: 8. The CDR3 runs 16 residues. Here the CDR3 reads CASSRTSGGPGETQYF. CDR3 sequence (DNA): TGTGCCAGCAGCCGGACTAGCGGGGGGCCTGGGGAGACCCAGTACTTC.

V gene TRBV2 combines with J gene TRBJ2-3; either TRBD1 or TRBD2 may supply D (5 bases each). V was clipped by 3 bases and J by 2 bases, with 15 bases between them. CDR1 and CDR2 from the germline V gene are SNHLY and FYNNEI. This CDR3 is 16 amino acids long. The CDR3, as DNA: TGTGCCAGCAGTGAGGGGACCGATCCATACACAGATACGCAGTATTTT. It yields the protein CASSEGTDPYTDTQYF.

The V gene is TRBV6-5, the J gene TRBJ1-2; weak D call: TRBD1 (5 bases). This CDR3 contains 14 residues. V lost 5 bases, J lost 6 bases, and 16 bases lay in between. Germline V gene lookup returns CDR1 MNHEY and CDR2 SVGAGI. CDR3: CASSNPGLNNGYTF. CDR3 nucleotide sequence: TGTGCCAGCAGTAACCCGGGACTTAATAATGGCTACACCTTC.

At least ten counts were recorded for this clonotype. The rearrangement uses TRBV5-1 and TRBJ1-1, with TRBD1 matching over 7 bases. The CDR3 runs to 15 residues. Looked up from germline, CDR1 is SGHRS and CDR2 is YFSETQ. V trimming: 3 bases; J trimming: 0 bases; junction bases outside the gene matches: 5. CDR3 amino acids: CASSSRDSMNTEAFF. In nucleotides, the CDR3 is TGCGCCAGCAGCTCCCGGGACAGCATGAACACTGAAGCTTTCTTT.

V gene TRBV4-3 combines with J gene TRBJ2-1; D gene unclear. The CDR3 length is 13 residues. Trimming took off 4 bases at V and 8 bases at J, with 12 bases between the two ends. Germline V lookup: CDR1 LGHNA, CDR2 YSLEER. CDR3: CASSRGLVYEQFF. CDR3 nucleotides: TGCGCCAGCAGCCGGGGATTAGTGTATGAGCAGTTCTTC.

The genes are TRBV7-2 and TRBJ1-6; TRBD1 matches 10 bases. Germline loops: CDR1 SGHTA, CDR2 FQGNSA. The V and J ends lost 1 base and 9 bases, in that order; junction bases with no gene match: 3. CDR3 length: 15 amino acids. In nucleotides, the CDR3 is TGTGCCAGCAGCTTAGGGACAGGGGGAGGTTCACCCCTCCACTTT. It translates to CASSLGTGGGSPLHF.

The rearrangement joins TRBV14 to TRBJ1-1; 7 bases map to TRBD1. J gave up 5 bases and V 4 bases, and 16 bases lay outside the gene matches. The CDR3 has 17 residues. The germline CDR1 and CDR2 sequences are SGHDN and FVKESK. The CDR3 coding sequence is TGTGCCAGCAGCCCCATCACAGGGGTGTTGGTAAATACTGAAGCTTTCTTT. Translation: CASSPITGVLVNTEAFF.

The J gene is TRBJ2-5, the V gene TRBV7-2; tentative D call: TRBD1 (6 bases). Trimming stripped 7 bases from V and 2 bases from J, with 14 bases between. Germline V gene sequence: CDR1 SGHTA, CDR2 FQGNSA. CDR3 size: 14 residues. CDR3 nucleotide sequence: TGTGCCAGCACCTCTGGGACATGGCAAGAGACCCAGTACTTC. Amino acids: CASTSGTWQETQYF.